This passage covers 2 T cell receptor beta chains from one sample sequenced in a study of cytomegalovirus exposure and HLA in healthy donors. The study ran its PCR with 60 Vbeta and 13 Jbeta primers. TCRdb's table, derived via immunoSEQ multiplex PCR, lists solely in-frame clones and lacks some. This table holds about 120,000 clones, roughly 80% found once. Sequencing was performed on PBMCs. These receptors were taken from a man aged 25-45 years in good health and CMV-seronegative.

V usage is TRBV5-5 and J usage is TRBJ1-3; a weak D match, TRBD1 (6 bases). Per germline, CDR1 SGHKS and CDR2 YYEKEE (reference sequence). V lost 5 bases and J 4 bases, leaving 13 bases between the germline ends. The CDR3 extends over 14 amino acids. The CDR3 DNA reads TGTGCCAGCAGACGAACAGGGAACGGAAACACCATATATTTT. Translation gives CASRRTGNGNTIYF.

The CDR3 here is CASSSRQGHGYTF. Here the CDR3 DNA reads TGTGCCAGCAGCTCGCGACAGGGCCATGGCTACACCTTC. This chain uses TRBV27 with TRBJ1-2; 7 bases match TRBD1. The J segment lost 6 bases and the V segment lost 6 bases, leaving 7 bases of the junction unmatched. This CDR3 contains 13 residues. CDR1 is MNHEY and CDR2 is SMNVEV in the germline V gene (reference sequence).